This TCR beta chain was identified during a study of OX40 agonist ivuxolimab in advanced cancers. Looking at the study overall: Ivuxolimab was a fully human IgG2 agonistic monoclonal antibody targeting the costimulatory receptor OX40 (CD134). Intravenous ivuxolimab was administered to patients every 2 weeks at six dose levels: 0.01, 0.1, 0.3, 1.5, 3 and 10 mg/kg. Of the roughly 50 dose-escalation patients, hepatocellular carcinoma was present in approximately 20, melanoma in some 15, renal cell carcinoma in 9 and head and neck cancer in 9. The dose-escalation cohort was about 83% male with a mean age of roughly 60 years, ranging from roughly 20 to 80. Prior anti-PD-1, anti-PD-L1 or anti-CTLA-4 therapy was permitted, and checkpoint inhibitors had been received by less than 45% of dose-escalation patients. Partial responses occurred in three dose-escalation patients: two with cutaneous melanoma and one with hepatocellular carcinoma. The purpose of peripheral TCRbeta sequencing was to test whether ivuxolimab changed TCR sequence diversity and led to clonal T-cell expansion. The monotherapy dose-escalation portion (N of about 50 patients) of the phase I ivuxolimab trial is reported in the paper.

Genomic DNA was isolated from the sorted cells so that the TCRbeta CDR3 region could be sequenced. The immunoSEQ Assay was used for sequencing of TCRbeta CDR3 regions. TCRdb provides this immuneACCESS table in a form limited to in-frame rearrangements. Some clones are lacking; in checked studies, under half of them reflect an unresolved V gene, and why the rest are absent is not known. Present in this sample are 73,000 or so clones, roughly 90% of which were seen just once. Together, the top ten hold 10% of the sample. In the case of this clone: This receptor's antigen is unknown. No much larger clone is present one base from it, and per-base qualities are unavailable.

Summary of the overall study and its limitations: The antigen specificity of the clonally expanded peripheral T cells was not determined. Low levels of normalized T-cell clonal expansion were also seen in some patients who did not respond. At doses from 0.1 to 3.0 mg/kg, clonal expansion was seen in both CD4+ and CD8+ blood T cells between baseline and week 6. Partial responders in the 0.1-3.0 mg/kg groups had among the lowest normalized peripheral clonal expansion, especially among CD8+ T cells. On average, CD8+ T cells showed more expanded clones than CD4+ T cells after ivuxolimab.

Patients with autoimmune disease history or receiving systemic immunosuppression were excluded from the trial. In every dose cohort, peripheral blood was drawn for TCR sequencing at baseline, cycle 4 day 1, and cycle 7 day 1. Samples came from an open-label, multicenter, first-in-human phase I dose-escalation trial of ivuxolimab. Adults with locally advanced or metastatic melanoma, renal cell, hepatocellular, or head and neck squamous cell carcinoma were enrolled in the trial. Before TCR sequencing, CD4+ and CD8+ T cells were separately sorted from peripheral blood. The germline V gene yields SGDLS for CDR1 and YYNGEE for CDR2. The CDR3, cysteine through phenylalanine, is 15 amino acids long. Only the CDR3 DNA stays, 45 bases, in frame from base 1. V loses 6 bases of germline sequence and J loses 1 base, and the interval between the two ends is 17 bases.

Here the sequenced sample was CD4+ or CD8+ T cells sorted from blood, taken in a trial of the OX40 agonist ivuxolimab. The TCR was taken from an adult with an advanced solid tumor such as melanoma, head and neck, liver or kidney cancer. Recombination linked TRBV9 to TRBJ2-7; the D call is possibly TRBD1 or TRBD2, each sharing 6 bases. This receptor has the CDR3 CASNQGGQGSYEQYF. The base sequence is TGTGCCAGCAACCAAGGGGGGCAGGGGTCCTACGAGCAGTACTTC. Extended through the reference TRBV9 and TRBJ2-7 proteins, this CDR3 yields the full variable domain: DSGVTQTPKHLITATGQRVTLRCSPRSGDLSVYWYQQSLDQGLQFLIQYYNGEERAKGNILERFSAQQFPDLHSELNLSSLELGDSALYFCASNQGGQGSYEQYFGPGTRLTVT.